These 28 T cell receptor beta chains were all obtained from the same sample, sequenced in a study of OX40 agonist ivuxolimab in advanced cancers. Libraries were prepared by immunoSEQ multiplex PCR; TCRdb keeps only in-frame clonotypes and omits some of them. The repertoire holds tens of thousands of clones, with approximately 80% as singletons. The starting material was CD4+ or CD8+ T cells sorted from blood, obtained in a trial of the OX40 agonist ivuxolimab. Receptor source: an adult with an advanced solid tumor such as melanoma, head and neck, liver or kidney cancer.

The chain couples TRBV6-5 to TRBJ1-4; D perhaps matches TRBD1 (5 bases). CDR3 size: 14 residues. The V end lost 6 bases, the J end lost 6 bases, and 14 bases lay between the germline ends. Per germline, CDR1 MNHEY and CDR2 SVGAGI. CDR3 protein: CASRGGNSHEKLFF. CDR3 in DNA: TGTGCCAGCAGGGGGGGGAATTCGCATGAAAAACTGTTTTTT.

The chain carries TRBV6-5 and TRBJ1-1; 7 bases align to TRBD1. The CDR3 sequence is 15 residues long. The germline gives CDR1 MNHEY, CDR2 SVGAGI. V trimming: 3 bases; J trimming: 7 bases; junction bases outside the gene matches: 11. The CDR3 DNA reads TGTGCCAGCAGTTATAGGCCGGGACAGCCCATTGAAGCTTTCTTT. This translates into CASSYRPGQPIEAFF.

The chain is built from TRBV6-6 and TRBJ2-1; D not resolved. Trimming left V 2 bases short and J 2 bases short, with 4 bases between. The CDR3 is 13 residues long. Looked up from germline, CDR1 is MNHNY and CDR2 is SVGAGI (reference sequence). CDR3 nucleotide sequence: TGTGCCAGCAGTTACGGCACCTACAATGAGCAGTTCTTC. Amino acids: CASSYGTYNEQFF.

The CDR3 loop reads CAISDGNYEQYF. The CDR3, as DNA: TGTGCCATCAGTGACGGGAACTACGAGCAGTACTTC. The chain recombines TRBV10-3 with TRBJ2-7; TRBD2 might be the D (5 bases). CDR1 is ENHRY, CDR2 SYGVKD, per germline. The CDR3 runs 12 residues. The V gene lost 3 bases and the J gene lost 3 bases, with 6 bases spanning the gap.

J is TRBJ1-1 and V is TRBV9; weak D call: TRBD1 (5 bases). This CDR3 contains 14 residues. The ends were cut back, 0 bases at V and 10 bases at J, with 16 bases in the middle. CDR1 SGDLS and CDR2 YYNGEE come from the germline V gene. CDR3 sequence: CASSVGAQDSSAFF. DNA of the CDR3: TGTGCCAGCAGCGTAGGGGCACAGGACTCTTCAGCTTTCTTT.

J is TRBJ2-2 and V is TRBV13; either TRBD1 or TRBD2 may fit D (5 bases each). Germline V gene data show CDR1 as PRHDT and CDR2 as FYEKMQ (reference sequence). V was pared by 6 bases and J by 3 bases, with 5 bases between. The CDR3 contains 12 residues. CDR3 region: CASRGDTGELFF. In DNA, the CDR3 is TGTGCCAGCAGGGGGGACACCGGGGAGCTGTTTTTT.

The chain carries TRBV6-5 and TRBJ2-7, with D possibly matching TRBD1 (6 bases). The germline V gene encodes CDR1 MNHEY and CDR2 SVGAGI. Trimming left V 2 bases short and J 2 bases short, with 10 bases between. The CDR3 loop spans 14 amino acids. CDR3 nucleotide sequence: TGTGCCAGCAGTTACGCCGGGACACCCTACGAGCAGTACTTC. It is translated as CASSYAGTPYEQYF.

This chain's CDR3 is CAISDPGPSSYNEQFF. CDR3 DNA: TGTGCCATCAGTGACCCAGGCCCGAGCTCCTACAATGAGCAGTTCTTC. The genes are TRBV10-3 and TRBJ2-1, with D unclear. Germline assignment: CDR1 ENHRY and CDR2 SYGVKD. V was shortened by 3 bases and J by 0 bases, with 12 bases between the two germline ends. The CDR3 spans 16 residues.

This rearrangement joins TRBV9 to TRBJ1-6; 9 bases are a match to TRBD1. This CDR3 is built from 15 residues. Germline V gene lookup returns CDR1 SGDLS and CDR2 YYNGEE. V lost 4 bases and J lost 7; bases outside the gene matches: 6. CDR3 DNA: TGTGCCAGCAGCCCCGGGACAGGGAGCAATTCACCCCTCCACTTT. This gives the protein CASSPGTGSNSPLHF. Using reference TRBV9 and TRBJ1-6 for the parts outside the CDR3, the full variable domain is DSGVTQTPKHLITATGQRVTLRCSPRSGDLSVYWYQQSLDQGLQFLIQYYNGEERAKGNILERFSAQQFPDLHSELNLSSLELGDSALYFCASSPGTGSNSPLHFGNGTRLTVT.

The V and J genes are TRBV5-5 and TRBJ2-3, with D maybe TRBD2 (6 bases). Germline CDR1 reads SGHKS; CDR2 reads YYEKEE (reference sequence). CDR3 length equals 14 residues. V was cut by 6 bases and J by 2 bases, with 13 bases left in between. The DNA of the CDR3 is TGTGCCAGCACCCTACTAGCTTACACAGATACGCAGTATTTT. Amino acids: CASTLLAYTDTQYF.

The J gene is TRBJ1-1, the V gene TRBV28; D unresolved. CDR3 length: 16 amino acids. CDR1 and CDR2 (germline): MDHEN, SYDVKM. V was clipped by 7 bases and J by 1 base, with 19 bases between them. The CDR3 bases are TGTGCCAGCATCCCCCTCGGGGAGGGCGGGAACACTGAAGCTTTCTTT. Amino acids: CASIPLGEGGNTEAFF.

V gene TRBV7-9 combines with J gene TRBJ2-3; D tentatively fits TRBD1 or TRBD2 (5 bases each). The CDR3 runs 16 residues. Trimming stripped 4 bases from V and 2 bases from J, with 16 bases between. The germline V gene encodes CDR1 SEHNR and CDR2 FQNEAQ (reference sequence). CDR3 sequence: CASSSTGTAFTDTQYF. The DNA for the CDR3 is TGTGCCAGCAGCTCCACCGGGACCGCGTTCACAGATACGCAGTATTTT.

This chain connects TRBV7-9 to TRBJ1-4; the D gene is possibly TRBD1 (5 bases). The V end was cut by 3 bases, the J end by 4 bases, with 12 bases between. The CDR3 sequence is 15 residues long. The V gene's germline CDR1 is SEHNR and CDR2 FQNEAQ (reference sequence). DNA of the CDR3: TGTGCCAGCAGCTTCCCTCAGGGTCTTAATGAAAAACTGTTTTTT. Translation: CASSFPQGLNEKLFF.

V usage is TRBV27 and J usage is TRBJ2-7, with 9 bases matching TRBD2. This CDR3 contains 17 residues. The V segment lost 7 bases and the J segment 6 bases; nucleotides outside the gene matches: 19. The germline gives CDR1 MNHEY, CDR2 SMNVEV (reference sequence). The CDR3 DNA sequence: TGTGCCAGCACCCTTATTGGGGGCGGGACTAGCCTTTCCGAGCAGTACTTC. It encodes CASTLIGGGTSLSEQYF.

The chain couples TRBV28 to TRBJ1-5; 9 nucleotides match TRBD1. J was trimmed by 1 base and V by 11 bases; bases with no gene match: 9. Germline loops: CDR1 MDHEN, CDR2 SYDVKM. The CDR3 contains 15 residues. The CDR3 bases are TGTGCCGTCTCCCGGGACAGGGCCAGCAATCAGCCCCAGCATTTT. It is translated as CAVSRDRASNQPQHF.

The J gene is TRBJ2-7, the V gene TRBV15, with 9 bases identical to TRBD1. J gave up 4 bases and V 3 bases, and 7 bases lay outside the gene matches. This CDR3 has 15 amino acids. Per germline, CDR1 LNHNV and CDR2 YYDKDF (reference sequence). The CDR3 DNA follows: TGTGCCACCAGCAGTCCCGGGACAGGGAAGTACGAGCAGTACTTC. Amino acid sequence: CATSSPGTGKYEQYF.

J is TRBJ2-1 and V is TRBV27, with D perhaps given as TRBD1 or TRBD2 (5 bases each). The germline V gene has CDR1 MNHEY and CDR2 SMNVEV (reference sequence). Trimming stripped 10 bases from V and 3 bases from J, with 16 bases between. The CDR3 length is 14 residues. CDR3: CATTPIGGYNEQFF. The CDR3 nucleotides read TGTGCCACCACCCCCATTGGGGGCTACAATGAGCAGTTCTTC.

The chain joins TRBV30 to TRBJ2-1; D perhaps matches TRBD2 (5 bases). CDR1 GTSNPN and CDR2 SVGIG come from the germline V gene (reference sequence). The CDR3 covers 16 residues. V was cut by 0 bases and J by 1 base, with 13 bases left in between. The CDR3 loop reads CAWSVGSGGSYNEQFF. As DNA, the CDR3 is TGTGCCTGGAGTGTGGGAAGCGGTGGTTCCTACAATGAGCAGTTCTTC.

This clone showed up just once. This chain uses TRBV5-4 with TRBJ1-5; 7 nucleotides align to TRBD1. This CDR3 is 14 amino acids long. Trimming removed 0 bases from V and 6 bases from J; junction bases left unmatched: 3. Germline V gene sequence: CDR1 SGHNT, CDR2 YYREEE (reference sequence). CDR3 loop: CASSLEGAGQPQHF. CDR3 sequence (DNA): TGTGCCAGCAGCTTGGAGGGGGCCGGTCAGCCCCAGCATTTT. The full variable domain, its missing parts supplied by reference TRBV5-4 and TRBJ1-5, is ETGVTQSPTHLIKTRGQQVTLRCSSQSGHNTVSWYQQALGQGPQFIFQYYREEENGRGNFPPRFSGLQFPNYSSELNVNALELDDSALYLCASSLEGAGQPQHFGDGTRLSIL.

CDR3 sequence: CASSSRYGYTF. CDR3 DNA sequence: TGTGCCAGCAGTAGTCGGTATGGCTACACCTTC. The chain carries TRBV6-6 and TRBJ1-2, with no clear D. The CDR3 runs to 11 residues. Trimming removed 5 bases at V and 5 bases at J, with 6 bases between. Germline CDR1 MNHNY, CDR2 SVGAGI (reference sequence).

Relative to its sample, this clone is medium-sized. The rearrangement uses TRBV27 and TRBJ2-7; D is perhaps TRBD2 (6 bases). Germline CDR1 and CDR2: MNHEY and SMNVEV (reference sequence). V was clipped by 3 bases and J by 4 bases, with 16 bases between them. The CDR3 covers 15 residues. CDR3: CASSFDSGGGYEQYF. The CDR3 region has the DNA TGTGCCAGCAGTTTCGACAGTGGTGGAGGGTACGAGCAGTACTTC.

The chain employs TRBV13 and TRBJ2-7; 7 positions agree with TRBD2. With V trimmed by 6 bases and J by 3 bases, 8 bases remained unmatched. Germline assignment: CDR1 PRHDT and CDR2 FYEKMQ (reference sequence). This CDR3 has 14 amino acids. CDR3 residues: CASSLGGPFYEQYF. CDR3 bases: TGTGCCAGCAGTCTGGGAGGGCCTTTCTACGAGCAGTACTTC.

This clone was seen more than once but under ten times. This rearrangement joins TRBV7-9 to TRBJ2-5; D is uncertain. V was pared by 1 base and J by 1 base, with 4 bases between. Looked up from germline, CDR1 is SEHNR and CDR2 is FQNEAQ (reference sequence). This CDR3 is built from 13 residues. The CDR3 sequence is CASSLVSQETQYF. The CDR3, as DNA: TGTGCCAGCAGCTTAGTTAGCCAAGAGACCCAGTACTTC.

The chain employs TRBV4-3 and TRBJ1-1; 10 positions agree with TRBD1. Germline-derived CDR1 and CDR2 are LGHNA and YSLEER. CDR3 length equals 15 residues. The trim removed 4 bases at V and 4 bases at J, leaving 6 bases unmatched. The CDR3 DNA sequence: TGCGCCAGCAGCCCGACAGGGGGCAGGGTCACTGAAGCTTTCTTT. Its translation is CASSPTGGRVTEAFF.

This clone was seen only once. The chain couples TRBV28 to TRBJ2-1; D is unresolved. The V and J ends lost 5 bases and 8 bases respectively, with 10 bases between them. The CDR3 consists of 12 residues. In germline, CDR1 is MDHEN, CDR2 SYDVKM. In nucleotides, the CDR3 is TGTGCCAGCAGTGCCTTCGATGATGAGCAGTTCTTC. Translated: CASSAFDDEQFF.

By share of the sample, this clone is medium-sized. V is TRBV6-1 and J is TRBJ2-1, with 10 positions matching TRBD2. Germline V gene sequence: CDR1 MNHNS, CDR2 SASEGT. Germline trimming cut 3 bases from V and 6 bases from J; bases unmatched to any gene: 5. The CDR3 covers 15 residues. CDR3 residues: CASSERTSGINEQFF. The CDR3, as DNA: TGTGCCAGCAGTGAGAGGACTAGCGGAATCAATGAGCAGTTCTTC.

The V and J genes are TRBV19 and TRBJ2-5; D may be TRBD1 or TRBD2 (5 bases each). The CDR3 has 13 amino acids. Trimming shortened V by 8 bases and J by 3 bases, and 13 bases separated the two germline ends. Looked up from germline, CDR1 is LNHDA and CDR2 is SQIVND (reference sequence). In DNA form, the CDR3 reads TGTGCCAGTGCATGGGACGGGGAAGAGACCCAGTACTTC. Translated: CASAWDGEETQYF.

The table lists this clone with a count of one. The chain recombines TRBV25-1 with TRBJ2-5, with 9 bases fitting TRBD1. The CDR3 is 14 amino acids. V was pared by 1 base and J by 4 bases, with 1 base of the junction left unmatched. Looked up from germline, CDR1 is MGHDK and CDR2 is SYGVNS. The CDR3 coding sequence is TGTGCCAGCAGTGAATGGGGACAGGGAGAGACCCAGTACTTC. Protein: CASSEWGQGETQYF.